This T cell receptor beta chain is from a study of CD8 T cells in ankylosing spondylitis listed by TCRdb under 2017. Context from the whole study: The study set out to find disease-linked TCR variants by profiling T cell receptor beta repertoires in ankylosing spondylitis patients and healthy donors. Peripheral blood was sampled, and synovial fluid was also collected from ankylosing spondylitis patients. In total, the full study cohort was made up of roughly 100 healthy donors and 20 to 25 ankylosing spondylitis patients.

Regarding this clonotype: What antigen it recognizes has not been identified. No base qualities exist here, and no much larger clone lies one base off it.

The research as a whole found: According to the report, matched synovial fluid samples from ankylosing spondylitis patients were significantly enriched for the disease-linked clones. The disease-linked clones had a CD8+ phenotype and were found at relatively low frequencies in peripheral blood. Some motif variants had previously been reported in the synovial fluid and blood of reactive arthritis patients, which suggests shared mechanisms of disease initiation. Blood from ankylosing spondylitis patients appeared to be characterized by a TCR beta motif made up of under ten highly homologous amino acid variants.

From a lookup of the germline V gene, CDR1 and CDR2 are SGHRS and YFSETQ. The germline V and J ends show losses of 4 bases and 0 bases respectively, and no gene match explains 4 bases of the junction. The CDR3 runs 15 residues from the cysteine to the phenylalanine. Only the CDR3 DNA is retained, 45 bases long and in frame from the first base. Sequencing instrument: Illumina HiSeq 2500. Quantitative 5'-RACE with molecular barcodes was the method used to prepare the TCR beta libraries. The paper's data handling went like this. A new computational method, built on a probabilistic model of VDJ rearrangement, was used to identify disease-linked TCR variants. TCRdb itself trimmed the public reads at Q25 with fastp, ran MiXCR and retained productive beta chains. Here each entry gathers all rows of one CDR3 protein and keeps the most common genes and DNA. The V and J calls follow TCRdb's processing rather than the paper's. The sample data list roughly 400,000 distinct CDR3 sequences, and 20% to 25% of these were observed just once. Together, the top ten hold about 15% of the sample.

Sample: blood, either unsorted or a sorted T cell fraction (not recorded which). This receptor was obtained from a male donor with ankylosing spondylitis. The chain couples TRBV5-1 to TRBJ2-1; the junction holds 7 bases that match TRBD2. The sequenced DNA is TGCGCCAGCAGCACTAGCGCCAGCTCCTACAATGAGCAGTTCTTC. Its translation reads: CASSTSASSYNEQFF. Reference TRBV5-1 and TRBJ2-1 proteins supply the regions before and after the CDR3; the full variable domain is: KAGVTQTPRYLIKTRGQQVTLSCSPISGHRSVSWYQQTPGQGLQFLFEYFSETQRNKGNFPGRFSGRQFSNSRSEMNVSTLELGDSALYLCASSTSASSYNEQFFGPGTRLTVL.